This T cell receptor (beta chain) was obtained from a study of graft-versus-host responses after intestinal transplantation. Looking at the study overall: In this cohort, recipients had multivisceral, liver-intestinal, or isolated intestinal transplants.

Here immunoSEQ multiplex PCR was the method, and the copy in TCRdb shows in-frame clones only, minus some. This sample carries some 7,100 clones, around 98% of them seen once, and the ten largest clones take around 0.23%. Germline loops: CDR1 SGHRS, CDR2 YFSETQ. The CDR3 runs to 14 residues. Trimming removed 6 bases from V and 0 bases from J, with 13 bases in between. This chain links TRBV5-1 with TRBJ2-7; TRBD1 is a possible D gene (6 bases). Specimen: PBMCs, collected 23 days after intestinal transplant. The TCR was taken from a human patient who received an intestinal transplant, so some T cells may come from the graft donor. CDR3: CASKVTGASYEQYF. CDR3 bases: TGCGCCAGCAAGGTGACAGGAGCCTCCTACGAGCAGTACTTC.